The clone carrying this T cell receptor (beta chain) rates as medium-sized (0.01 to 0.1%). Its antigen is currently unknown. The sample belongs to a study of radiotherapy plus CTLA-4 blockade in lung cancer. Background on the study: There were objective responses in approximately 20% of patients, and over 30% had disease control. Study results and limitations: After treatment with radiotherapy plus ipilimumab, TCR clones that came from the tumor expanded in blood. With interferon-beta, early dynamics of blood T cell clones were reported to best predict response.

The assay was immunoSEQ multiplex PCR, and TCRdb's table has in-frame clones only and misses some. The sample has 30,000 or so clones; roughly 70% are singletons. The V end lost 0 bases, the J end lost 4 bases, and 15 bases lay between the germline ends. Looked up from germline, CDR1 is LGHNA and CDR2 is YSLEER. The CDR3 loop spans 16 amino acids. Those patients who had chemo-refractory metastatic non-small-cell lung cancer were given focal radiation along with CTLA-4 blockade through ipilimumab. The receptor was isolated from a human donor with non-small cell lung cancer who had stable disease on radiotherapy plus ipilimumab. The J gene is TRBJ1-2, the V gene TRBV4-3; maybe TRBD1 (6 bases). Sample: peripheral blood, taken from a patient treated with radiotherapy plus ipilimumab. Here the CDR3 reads CASSQELRQAGYGYTF. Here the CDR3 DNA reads TGCGCCAGCAGCCAAGAATTACGACAGGCCGGCTATGGCTACACCTTC.